These T cell receptor beta chains were read from a single sample in a study of beta chain features in type 1 diabetes. Sequencing was performed with immunoSEQ multiplex PCR; in TCRdb, only in-frame clones are kept and a portion is missing. Of over 100,000 clones listed, about two fifths are singletons. Sequencing was performed on stem cell memory CD4+ T cells from blood. The receptor source for this set is a woman between 18 and 29 years old in good health. The CDR3 runs from the conserved cysteine through the conserved F or W. Fields, in order: clone size, D gene, V gene, CDR3 length, J gene, CDR3 protein, CDR3 DNA. A D gene is named only where the DNA matches it firmly. The size of a clone is reported for some rows only, either as once, few or many, or as a class for expanded clones.

few	TRBD2	TRBV25-1	14	TRBJ2-3	CASSDIVAGGRSDF	TGTGCCAGCAGTGACATCGTGGCGGGAGGACGCAGTGATTTT
.	TRBD1	TRBV5-1	13	TRBJ2-7	CASSWGQNYEQYF	TGCGCCAGCAGCTGGGGACAGAACTACGAGCAGTACTTC
.	.	TRBV4-1	16	TRBJ1-5	CASRQQGTVSNQPQHF	TGCGCCAGCAGGCAACAGGGAACCGTGAGCAATCAGCCCCAGCATTTT
once	.	TRBV27	14	TRBJ1-2	CASSFDPQINVYTF	TGTGCCAGCAGTTTCGATCCCCAGATAAATGTCTACACCTTC
once	TRBD2	TRBV4-1	15	TRBJ2-7	CASSQDISLADIGYF	TGCGCCAGCAGCCAAGACATTTCACTAGCGGACATCGGGTACTTC
.	.	TRBV11-3	17	TRBJ2-3	CASSLRRGVVAADTQYF	TGTGCCAGCAGCTTAAGGCGTGGCGTGGTAGCTGCAGATACGCAGTATTTT
.	TRBD1	TRBV6-5	14	TRBJ1-5	CASTQGQGTQPQHF	TGTGCCAGCACCCAAGGACAGGGTACTCAGCCCCAGCATTTT
few	TRBD2	TRBV11-2	16	TRBJ2-4	CASSLVGSGTKNIQYF	TGTGCCAGCAGCTTAGTGGGTAGCGGGACTAAAAACATTCAGTACTTC
once	.	TRBV4-2	12	TRBJ1-1	CASSRKRAEAFF	TGTGCCAGCAGCCGGAAGAGGGCTGAAGCTTTCTTT
few	TRBD2	TRBV12-5	17	TRBJ2-6	CASGLALAGTGANVLTF	TGTGCTAGTGGTTTGGCTTTAGCGGGCACTGGGGCCAACGTCCTGACTTTC
few	TRBD2	TRBV28	14	TRBJ2-1	CASLPGLAKNEQFF	TGTGCCAGTCTACCCGGACTAGCGAAGAATGAGCAGTTCTTC
once	.	TRBV29-1	11	TRBJ2-3	CSVDGGDTQYF	TGCAGCGTTGACGGAGGAGATACGCAGTATTTT
few	TRBD2	TRBV6-6	14	TRBJ2-1	CASSRTGLYNEQFF	TGTGCCAGCAGCCGGACGGGACTATACAATGAGCAGTTCTTC
once	.	TRBV6-5	13	TRBJ1-2	CASRNRVDYGYTF	TGTGCCAGCAGGAACAGGGTTGACTATGGCTACACCTTC
.	.	TRBV29-1	15	TRBJ2-3	CSVVGSFILTDTQYF	TGCAGCGTTGTAGGTAGCTTCATCCTCACAGATACGCAGTATTTT
.	.	TRBV29-1	12	TRBJ1-1	CSVDGTGTEAFF	TGCAGCGTTGATGGCACGGGCACTGAAGCTTTCTTT
.	.	TRBV9	15	TRBJ2-1	CASSVVTSSYNEQFF	TGTGCCAGCAGCGTAGTAACGAGCTCCTACAATGAGCAGTTCTTC
few	TRBD2	TRBV28	17	TRBJ2-7	CASSLRIGVAGFYEQYF	TGTGCCAGCAGTTTGAGAATCGGGGTAGCGGGATTCTACGAGCAGTACTTC
.	TRBD2	TRBV15	15	TRBJ2-5	CATSRGTSGQETQYF	TGTGCCACCAGCAGGGGGACTAGCGGCCAAGAGACCCAGTACTTC
.	TRBD1	TRBV11-2	16	TRBJ2-1	CASSLRLTGLQDEQFF	TGTGCCAGCAGCTTAAGGTTGACAGGGTTGCAAGATGAGCAGTTCTTC
.	.	TRBV14	15	TRBJ1-1	CASSLKENMNTEAFF	TGTGCCAGCAGCCTGAAGGAGAATATGAACACTGAAGCTTTCTTT
few	TRBD1	TRBV6-5	14	TRBJ1-6	CASSVRDRNSPLHF	TGTGCCAGCAGTGTCCGGGACAGGAATTCACCCCTCCACTTT
.	.	TRBV28	17	TRBJ2-6	CASNPMGPVAGANVLTF	TGTGCCAGCAACCCGATGGGGCCGGTGGCTGGGGCCAACGTCCTGACTTTC
few	.	TRBV5-1	12	TRBJ2-7	CASSSETGEQYF	TGCGCCAGCAGCTCGGAGACGGGAGAGCAGTACTTC
.	.	TRBV19	15	TRBJ1-1	CASSIVILTNTEAFF	TGTGCCAGTAGTATCGTTATTCTGACTAACACTGAAGCTTTCTTT
few	.	TRBV4-2	16	TRBJ2-3	CASRMVSGETTDTQYF	TGTGCCAGTCGGATGGTCTCCGGGGAAACCACAGATACGCAGTATTTT
.	.	TRBV27	15	TRBJ1-5	CASSFQGLSNQPQHF	TGTGCCAGCAGTTTTCAGGGTTTAAGCAATCAGCCCCAGCATTTT
few	.	TRBV27	15	TRBJ2-1	CASSFLLSSYNEQFF	TGTGCCAGCAGTTTCCTGTTGAGCTCCTACAATGAGCAGTTCTTC
.	.	TRBV7-9	13	TRBJ2-1	CASSPNPRDEQFF	TGTGCCAGCAGCCCCAATCCCCGGGATGAGCAGTTCTTC
.	.	TRBV5-4	14	TRBJ1-3	CASSLRGSGNTIYF	TGTGCCAGCAGCTTACGAGGGAGTGGAAACACCATATATTTT
few	TRBD2	TRBV5-1	15	TRBJ2-1	CASSLAIASGGEQFF	TGCGCCAGCAGCTTGGCCATCGCTAGCGGTGGTGAGCAGTTCTTC
few	.	TRBV6-5	13	TRBJ2-7	CASSLGRNYEQYF	TGTGCCAGCAGTTTGGGCCGTAACTACGAGCAGTACTTC
few	.	TRBV18	14	TRBJ1-1	CASSPDRMNTEAFF	TGTGCCAGCTCCCCTGACAGGATGAACACTGAAGCTTTCTTT
.	.	TRBV7-2	15	TRBJ2-1	CASSLTSSSRVEQFF	TGTGCCAGCAGCCTCACTAGCTCCTCGAGGGTTGAGCAGTTCTTC